The 27 T cell receptor beta chains below were found in one sample sequenced in a study of blood T cell repertoires in COVID-19. Data came from immunoSEQ multiplex PCR; TCRdb stores just in-frame clones and leaves some out. The repertoire includes fewer than 200,000 clones, around 80% of them detected once, and about 6.8% sits in the top ten. Sequenced sample: peripheral blood. The receptor source for this set is a man in his 70s with active or convalescent COVID-19.

The chain recombines TRBV5-1 with TRBJ2-2, with 7 positions matching TRBD1. Germline CDR1 and CDR2: SGHRS and YFSETQ. With 4 bases clipped from V and 6 bases from J, the junction kept 6 bases outside the gene matches. CDR3 length equals 14 residues. The DNA of the CDR3 is TGCGCCAGCAGCCCACAGGGGTCTCCCGGGGAGCTGTTTTTT. Translating gives CASSPQGSPGELFF.

Here the CDR3 DNA reads TGTGCCAGCAGCCAAGATCTGGGACACTCGAACACTGAAGCTTTCTTT. Its protein product is CASSQDLGHSNTEAFF. V is TRBV3-1 (or the pseudogene TRBV3-2) and J is TRBJ1-1; D may be TRBD1 (6 bases). With 0 bases removed from V and 1 base from J, the gap between germline ends came to 12 bases. CDR1 is LGHDT and CDR2 is YNNKEL in the germline V gene (reference sequence). The CDR3 consists of 16 residues.

CDR3 residues: CASRLGGTEAFF. CDR3 nucleotide sequence: TGCGCCAGCAGACTCGGCGGCACTGAAGCTTTCTTT. This chain links TRBV5-1 with TRBJ1-1, with D unclear. V was cut by 5 bases and J by 4 bases, with 9 bases left in between. CDR1 SGHRS and CDR2 YFSETQ come from the germline V gene. This CDR3 spans 12 amino acids. The whole variable domain, remainder taken from reference TRBV5-1 and TRBJ1-1, is KAGVTQTPRYLIKTRGQQVTLSCSPISGHRSVSWYQQTPGQGLQFLFEYFSETQRNKGNFPGRFSGRQFSNSRSEMNVSTLELGDSALYLCASRLGGTEAFFGQGTRLTVV.

This clone was observed a handful of times. J is TRBJ2-5 and V is TRBV4-2; 12 bases map to TRBD2. V shed 1 base, J shed 3 bases, and the junction held 0 bases outside the gene matches. The CDR3 extends over 15 amino acids. Germline-derived CDR1 and CDR2 are LGHNA and YNFKEQ. CDR3 sequence reads: CASSQGLAGEETQYF. The CDR3 bases are TGTGCCAGCAGCCAAGGACTAGCGGGGGAAGAGACCCAGTACTTC.

This chain uses TRBV6-1 with TRBJ2-1; TRBD1 matches 7 bases. V lost 2 bases and J lost 4; bases outside the gene matches: 5. This CDR3 spans 15 amino acids. Germline V lookup: CDR1 MNHNS, CDR2 SASEGT. CDR3 region: CASSERDRLYNEQFF. In DNA form, the CDR3 reads TGTGCCAGCAGTGAACGGGACAGACTTTACAATGAGCAGTTCTTC.

The chain links TRBV5-1 to TRBJ1-1, with D perhaps matching TRBD1 (6 bases). Trimming pared 5 bases from V and 5 bases from J, leaving 16 bases between. The CDR3 has 14 amino acids. Germline V gene sequence: CDR1 SGHRS, CDR2 YFSETQ. CDR3 sequence: CASRGGDYSTEAFF. In nucleotides, the CDR3 is TGCGCCAGCAGAGGGGGGGATTACAGTACTGAAGCTTTCTTT.

This clone was detected only once. The chain couples TRBV5-1 to TRBJ1-4, with D possibly being TRBD1 (6 bases). The CDR3 contains 16 residues. V lost 4 bases to trimming and J lost 2 bases, with 15 bases between them. CDR1 is SGHRS and CDR2 is YFSETQ in the germline V gene. The CDR3 nucleotides are TGCGCCAGCAGCCCGGGTCCTGGGGGCACTAATGAAAAACTGTTTTTT. Its translation is CASSPGPGGTNEKLFF.

V usage is TRBV4-2 and J usage is TRBJ2-1, with 8 bases identical to TRBD2. V lost 4 bases and J lost 0; bases outside the gene matches: 5. From germline, CDR1 is LGHNA and CDR2 YNFKEQ. CDR3 size: 16 residues. The CDR3 loop reads CASSLTGTSSYNEQFF. The CDR3 DNA reads TGTGCCAGCAGCCTCACCGGGACTAGCTCCTACAATGAGCAGTTCTTC.

The CDR3 nucleotides read TGTGCCAGCGCGGGGACTAGCGGGGGCCAATACGAGCAGTACTTC. This sequence encodes CASAGTSGGQYEQYF. This sequence joins TRBV18 and TRBJ2-7, with 14 bases aligning to TRBD2. The CDR3 contains 15 residues. The V gene end was trimmed by 8 bases and the J gene end by 4 bases; junction bases not matched to a gene: 7. The germline V gene encodes CDR1 KGHSH and CDR2 LQKENI.

The genes are TRBV27 and TRBJ1-5; D might be TRBD1 (5 bases). The CDR3 loop spans 14 amino acids. The V end was cut by 6 bases, the J end by 4 bases, with 13 bases between. Germline CDR1 MNHEY, CDR2 SMNVEV (reference sequence). The CDR3 reads CASSPDSPNQPQHF. In DNA form, the CDR3 reads TGTGCCAGCAGCCCCGACAGTCCTAATCAGCCCCAGCATTTT.

V is TRBV7-9 and J is TRBJ1-3; 10 bases fit TRBD1. J lost 4 bases, V lost 5 bases, and 2 bases had no gene match. Germline V gene lookup returns CDR1 SEHNR and CDR2 FQNEAQ (reference sequence). The CDR3 is 14 amino acids. CDR3 sequence reads: CASSPTGGGNTIYF. As DNA, the CDR3 is TGTGCCAGCAGCCCGACAGGGGGCGGAAACACCATATATTTT.

The chain is built from TRBV6-2 or TRBV6-3 and TRBJ2-5, with 7 bases aligning to TRBD2. Germline CDR1 and CDR2: MNHEY and SVGEGT. The CDR3 has 15 amino acids. The J segment lost 1 base and the V segment lost 3 bases, leaving 5 bases of the junction unmatched. The CDR3 coding sequence is TGTGCCAGCAGTTATGATAAGCGGGGCCAAGAGACCCAGTACTTC. Translating it yields CASSYDKRGQETQYF.

CDR3 region: CASSTRATGNTGELFF. The CDR3 DNA reads as TGTGCCAGTAGTACCCGGGCAACGGGAAACACCGGGGAGCTGTTTTTT. V is TRBV19 and J is TRBJ2-2, with D possibly matching TRBD2 (5 bases). Trimming took off 4 bases at V and 2 bases at J, with 14 bases between the two ends. Germline V gives CDR1 LNHDA, CDR2 SQIVND (reference sequence). The CDR3 loop spans 16 amino acids. Full variable domain (missing parts from reference TRBV19 and TRBJ2-2): DGGITQSPKYLFRKEGQNVTLSCEQNLNHDAMYWYRQDPGQGLRLIYYSQIVNDFQKGDIAEGYSVSREKKESFPLTVTSAQKNPTAFYLCASSTRATGNTGELFFGEGSRLTVL.

The CDR3, as DNA: TGTGCCAGCAGCAGCAGGGGGCGAGGGACTGAAGCTTTCTTT. It yields the protein CASSSRGRGTEAFF. The chain recombines TRBV5-6 with TRBJ1-1, with 8 bases matching TRBD1. V was pared by 4 bases and J by 5 bases, with 7 bases of the junction left unmatched. The CDR3 has 14 amino acids. Germline V CDR1 and CDR2: SGHDT, YYEEEE.

This rearrangement joins TRBV27 to TRBJ1-1; the match to TRBD1 covers 10 bases. Looked up from germline, CDR1 is MNHEY and CDR2 is SMNVEV (reference sequence). With 10 bases clipped from V and 4 bases from J, the junction kept 12 bases outside the gene matches. This CDR3 is 15 amino acids long. For the CDR3, the DNA is TGTGCCACTTCACCCCGGGACAGGGGTTTCACTGAAGCTTTCTTT. This encodes CATSPRDRGFTEAFF.

This chain connects TRBV15 to TRBJ1-4, with D perhaps TRBD1 (5 bases). The CDR3 has 18 amino acids. Germline-derived CDR1 and CDR2 are LNHNV and YYDKDF (reference sequence). Between the trimmed V and J ends, which lost 3 bases and 7 bases, there was a span of 24 bases. CDR3 DNA sequence: TGTGCCACCAGCAGCATTATGCGGGGGGAAAGGGGTGCTGAAAAACTGTTTTTT. Its protein product is CATSSIMRGERGAEKLFF.

The V gene is TRBV19, the J gene TRBJ1-3; no definite D call. The germline V gene has CDR1 LNHDA and CDR2 SQIVND (reference sequence). Trimming pared 6 bases from V and 3 bases from J, leaving 12 bases between. The CDR3 covers 14 residues. The CDR3: CASSLAVRGNTIYF. DNA of the CDR3: TGTGCCAGTAGCTTGGCGGTACGTGGAAACACCATATATTTT.

The genes are TRBV2 and TRBJ2-3; tentatively, D is TRBD1 (5 bases). The V gene's germline CDR1 is SNHLY and CDR2 FYNNEI. Trimming removed 7 bases from V and 6 bases from J, with 11 bases in between. CDR3 size: 12 residues. The DNA of the CDR3 is TGTGCCAGCAAACCCAGGGCCGATACGCAGTATTTT. It specifies CASKPRADTQYF.

The J gene is TRBJ1-3, the V gene TRBV18, with D perhaps matching TRBD1 (6 bases). Germline V CDR1 and CDR2: KGHSH, LQKENI. This CDR3 spans 12 amino acids. V lost 5 bases and J 4 bases, leaving 6 bases between the germline ends. CDR3 coding DNA: TGTGCCAGCTCAGGGGGCGGAAACACCATATATTTT. Protein product: CASSGGGNTIYF.

This chain uses TRBV4-3 with TRBJ1-2, with D possibly being TRBD1 (5 bases). Germline assignment: CDR1 LGHNA and CDR2 YSLEER. V lost 0 bases to trimming and J lost 6 bases, with 14 bases between them. The CDR3 spans 15 residues. The CDR3 nucleotides are TGCGCCAGCAGCCAAGAGCCCCAGGGCTGGAATGGCTACACCTTC. Protein: CASSQEPQGWNGYTF.

CDR3 sequence: CASSQDRGGPTSKYF. DNA of the CDR3: TGCGCCAGCAGTCAAGACAGGGGCGGACCTACGAGCAAGTATTTT. The V call is TRBV5-1, the J call TRBJ2-3, with TRBD1 matching over 8 bases. The CDR3 has 15 residues. V lost 5 bases, J lost 13 bases, and 18 bases stayed unmatched. CDR1 and CDR2 (germline): SGHRS, YFSETQ.

This clone was counted only a few times. CDR3 amino acids: CASSQPATGEQYF. As DNA, the CDR3 is TGCGCCAGCAGCCAACCTGCGACGGGCGAGCAGTACTTC. The chain couples TRBV5-1 to TRBJ2-7; D unclear. V was cut by 4 bases and J by 6 bases, with 14 bases left in between. Germline V gene lookup returns CDR1 SGHRS and CDR2 YFSETQ. The CDR3 consists of 13 residues.

The chain is built from TRBV5-6 and TRBJ2-7; 11 bases line up with TRBD2. CDR1 SGHDT and CDR2 YYEEEE come from the germline V gene. The V and J ends lost 0 bases and 4 bases, in that order; junction bases with no gene match: 3. The CDR3 consists of 15 residues. CDR3 residues: CASSLVLAGVYEQYF. Here the CDR3 DNA reads TGTGCCAGCAGCTTGGTACTAGCGGGAGTTTACGAGCAGTACTTC.

V is TRBV7-9 and J is TRBJ1-1; 9 nucleotides line up with TRBD1. Germline V gives CDR1 SEHNR, CDR2 FQNEAQ (reference sequence). The V segment lost 6 bases and the J segment 4 bases; nucleotides outside the gene matches: 12. This CDR3 has 16 residues. CDR3 in amino acids: CASSHHRGTGSTEAFF. The CDR3 region has the DNA TGTGCCAGCAGTCACCACCGTGGGACAGGGAGCACTGAAGCTTTCTTT.

This clone was observed a few times. The chain uses TRBV27 and TRBJ2-1, with 10 bases matching TRBD1. CDR1 and CDR2 from the germline V gene are MNHEY and SMNVEV (reference sequence). The CDR3 is 17 amino acids. The junction had 10 bases not matched to a gene; V was cut back by 4 bases and J by 4 bases. In DNA form, the CDR3 reads TGTGCCAGCAGTTCCCAAAGGACAGGGGGAACATACAATGAGCAGTTCTTC. As protein: CASSSQRTGGTYNEQFF.

V usage is TRBV5-1 and J usage is TRBJ2-1, with 12 bases aligning to TRBD1. Germline V gene data show CDR1 as SGHRS and CDR2 as YFSETQ. The junction had 16 bases not matched to a gene; V was cut back by 5 bases and J by 4 bases. There are 19 residues in the CDR3. In DNA form, the CDR3 reads TGCGCCAGCAGGTCGTCCGGGACAGGGGGCGCGAGTTCATACAATGAGCAGTTCTTC. It yields the protein CASRSSGTGGASSYNEQFF.

V usage is TRBV7-9 and J usage is TRBJ2-3, with TRBD2 matching over 10 bases. The trim removed 5 bases at V and 2 bases at J, leaving 7 bases unmatched. The CDR3 spans 16 residues. Germline CDR1 SEHNR, CDR2 FQNEAQ (reference sequence). CDR3 residues: CASSVGLAGVTDTQYF. CDR3 sequence (DNA): TGTGCCAGCAGCGTAGGGCTAGCGGGAGTCACAGATACGCAGTATTTT.